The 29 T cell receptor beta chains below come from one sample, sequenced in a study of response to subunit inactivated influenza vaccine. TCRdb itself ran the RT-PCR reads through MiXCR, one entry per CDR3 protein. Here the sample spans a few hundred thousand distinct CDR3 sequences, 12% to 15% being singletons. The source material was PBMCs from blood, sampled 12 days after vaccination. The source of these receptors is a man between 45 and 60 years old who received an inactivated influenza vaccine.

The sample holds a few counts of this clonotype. The CDR3 DNA follows: TGCGCCAGCAGCCAAGCAACTAGCGGGAACGGGGCTGAGCAGTTCTTC. Translating gives CASSQATSGNGAEQFF. This chain joins TRBV4-1 and TRBJ2-1; 10 positions agree with TRBD2. CDR1 and CDR2 (germline): MGHRA, YSYEKL. CDR3 length: 16 residues. J was trimmed by 9 bases and V by 1 base; bases with no gene match: 9.

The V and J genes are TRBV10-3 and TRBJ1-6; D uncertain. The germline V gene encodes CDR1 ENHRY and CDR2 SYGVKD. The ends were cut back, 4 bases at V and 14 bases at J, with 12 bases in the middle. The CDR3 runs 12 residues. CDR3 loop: CAISGPGKALHF. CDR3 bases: TGTGCCATCAGTGGGCCGGGGAAGGCCCTCCACTTT.

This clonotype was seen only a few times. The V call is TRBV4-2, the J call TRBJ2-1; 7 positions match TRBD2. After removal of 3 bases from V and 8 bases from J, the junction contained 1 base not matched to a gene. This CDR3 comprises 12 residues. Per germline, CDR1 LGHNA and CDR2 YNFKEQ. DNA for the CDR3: TGTGCCAGCAGCCAGACTAGCTATGAGCAGTTCTTC. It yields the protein CASSQTSYEQFF.

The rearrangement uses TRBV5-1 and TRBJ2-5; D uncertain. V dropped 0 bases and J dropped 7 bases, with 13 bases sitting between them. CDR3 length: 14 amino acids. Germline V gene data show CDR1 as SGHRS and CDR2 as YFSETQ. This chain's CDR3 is CASSLEAQYGTQYF. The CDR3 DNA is TGCGCCAGCAGCTTGGAGGCACAGTATGGGACCCAGTACTTC. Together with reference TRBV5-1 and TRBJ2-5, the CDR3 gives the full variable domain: KAGVTQTPRYLIKTRGQQVTLSCSPISGHRSVSWYQQTPGQGLQFLFEYFSETQRNKGNFPGRFSGRQFSNSRSEMNVSTLELGDSALYLCASSLEAQYGTQYFGPGTRLLVL.

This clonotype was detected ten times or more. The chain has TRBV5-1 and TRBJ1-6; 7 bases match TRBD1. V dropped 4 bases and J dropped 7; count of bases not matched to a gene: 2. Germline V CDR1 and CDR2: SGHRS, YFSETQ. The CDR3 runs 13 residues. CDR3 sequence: CASSGTENSPLHF. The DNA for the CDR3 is TGCGCCAGCAGCGGGACAGAAAATTCACCCCTCCACTTT. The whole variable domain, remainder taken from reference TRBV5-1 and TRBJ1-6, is KAGVTQTPRYLIKTRGQQVTLSCSPISGHRSVSWYQQTPGQGLQFLFEYFSETQRNKGNFPGRFSGRQFSNSRSEMNVSTLELGDSALYLCASSGTENSPLHFGNGTRLTVT.

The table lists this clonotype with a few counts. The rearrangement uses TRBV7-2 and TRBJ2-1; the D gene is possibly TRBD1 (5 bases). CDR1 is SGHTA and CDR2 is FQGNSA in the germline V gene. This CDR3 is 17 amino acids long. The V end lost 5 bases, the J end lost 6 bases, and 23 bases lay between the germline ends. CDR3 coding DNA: TGTGCCAGCAGCCCCTCAGGGCTGAGGTCCCTTTTCAATGAGCAGTTCTTC. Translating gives CASSPSGLRSLFNEQFF. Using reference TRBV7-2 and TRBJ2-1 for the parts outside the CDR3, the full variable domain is GAGVSQSPSNKVTEKGKDVELRCDPISGHTALYWYRQSLGQGLEFLIYFQGNSAPDKSGLPSDRFSAERTGGSVSTLTIQRTQQEDSAVYLCASSPSGLRSLFNEQFFGPGTRLTVL.

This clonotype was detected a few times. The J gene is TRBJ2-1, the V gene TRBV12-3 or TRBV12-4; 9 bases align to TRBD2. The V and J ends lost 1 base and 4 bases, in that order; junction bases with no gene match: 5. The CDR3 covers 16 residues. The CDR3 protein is CASSLGRGGGYNEQFF. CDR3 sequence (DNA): TGTGCCAGCAGTTTAGGGCGGGGGGGCGGTTACAATGAGCAGTTCTTC.

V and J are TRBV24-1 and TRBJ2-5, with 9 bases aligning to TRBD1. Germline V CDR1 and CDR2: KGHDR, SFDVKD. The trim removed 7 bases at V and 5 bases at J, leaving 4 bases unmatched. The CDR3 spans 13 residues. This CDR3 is CATRSGQGETQYF. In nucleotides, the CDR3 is TGTGCCACCAGATCAGGACAGGGGGAGACCCAGTACTTC.

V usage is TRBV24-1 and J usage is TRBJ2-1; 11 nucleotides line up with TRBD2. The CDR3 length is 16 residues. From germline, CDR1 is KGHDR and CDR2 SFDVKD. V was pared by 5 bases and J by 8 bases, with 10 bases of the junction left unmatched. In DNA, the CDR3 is TGTGCCACCAGTGTCCCCGGGACTAGCGGTCTTCATGAGCAGTTCTTC. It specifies CATSVPGTSGLHEQFF.

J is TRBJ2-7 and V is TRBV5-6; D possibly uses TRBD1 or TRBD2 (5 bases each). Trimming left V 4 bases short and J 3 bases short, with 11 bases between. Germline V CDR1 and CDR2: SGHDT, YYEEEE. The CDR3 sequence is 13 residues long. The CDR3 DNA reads TGTGCCAGCAGCGTGGGACCAATCTACGAGCAGTACTTC. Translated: CASSVGPIYEQYF.

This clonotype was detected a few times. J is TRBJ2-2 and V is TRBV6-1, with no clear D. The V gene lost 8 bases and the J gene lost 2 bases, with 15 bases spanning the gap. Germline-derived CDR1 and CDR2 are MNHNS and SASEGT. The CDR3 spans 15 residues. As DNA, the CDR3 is TGTGCCAGCGCCCCGATCGGCCGAAACACCGGGGAGCTGTTTTTT. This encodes CASAPIGRNTGELFF.

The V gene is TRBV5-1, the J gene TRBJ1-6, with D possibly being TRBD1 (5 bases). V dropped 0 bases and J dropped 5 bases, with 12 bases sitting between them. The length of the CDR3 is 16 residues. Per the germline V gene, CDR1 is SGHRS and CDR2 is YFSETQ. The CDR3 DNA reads TGCGCCAGCAGCTTGGGTGGAACAGGTCATAATTCACCCCTCCACTTT. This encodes CASSLGGTGHNSPLHF.

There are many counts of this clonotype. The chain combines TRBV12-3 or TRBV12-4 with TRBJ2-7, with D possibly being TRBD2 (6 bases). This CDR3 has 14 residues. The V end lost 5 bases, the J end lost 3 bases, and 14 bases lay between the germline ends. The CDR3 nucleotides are TGTGCCAGCAGTATCGGGACTTGGGGCTACGAGCAGTACTTC. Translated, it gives CASSIGTWGYEQYF.

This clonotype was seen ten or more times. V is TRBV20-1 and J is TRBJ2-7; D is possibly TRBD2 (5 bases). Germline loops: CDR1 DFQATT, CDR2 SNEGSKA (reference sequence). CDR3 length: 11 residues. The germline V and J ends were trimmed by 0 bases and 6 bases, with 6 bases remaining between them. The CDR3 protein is CSARDRGEQYF. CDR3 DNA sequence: TGCAGTGCTAGAGATCGGGGCGAGCAGTACTTC.

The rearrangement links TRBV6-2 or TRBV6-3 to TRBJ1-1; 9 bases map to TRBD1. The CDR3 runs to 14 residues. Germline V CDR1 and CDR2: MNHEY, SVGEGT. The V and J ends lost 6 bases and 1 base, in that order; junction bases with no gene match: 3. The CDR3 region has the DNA TGTGCCAGCAGAGGGGGACAGGGGAACACTGAAGCTTTCTTT. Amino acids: CASRGGQGNTEAFF.

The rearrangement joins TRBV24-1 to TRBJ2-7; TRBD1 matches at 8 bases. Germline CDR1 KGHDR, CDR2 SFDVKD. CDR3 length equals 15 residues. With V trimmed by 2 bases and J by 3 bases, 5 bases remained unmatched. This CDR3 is CATSDSGGDHYEQYF. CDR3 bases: TGTGCCACCAGTGATTCAGGGGGCGACCACTACGAGCAGTACTTC.

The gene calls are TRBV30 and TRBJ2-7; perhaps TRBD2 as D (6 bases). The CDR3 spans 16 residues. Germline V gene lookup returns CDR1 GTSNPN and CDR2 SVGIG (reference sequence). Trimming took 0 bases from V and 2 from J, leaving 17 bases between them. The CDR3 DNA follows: TGTGCCTGGAGTGTACTAAATAGCGGAGGGACCTACGAGCAGTACTTC. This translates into CAWSVLNSGGTYEQYF.

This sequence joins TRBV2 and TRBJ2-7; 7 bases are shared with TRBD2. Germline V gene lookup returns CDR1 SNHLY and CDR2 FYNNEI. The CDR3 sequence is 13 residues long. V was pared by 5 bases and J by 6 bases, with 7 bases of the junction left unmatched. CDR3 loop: CASSPGLVREQYF. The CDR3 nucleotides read TGTGCCAGCAGTCCCGGACTAGTACGCGAGCAGTACTTC.

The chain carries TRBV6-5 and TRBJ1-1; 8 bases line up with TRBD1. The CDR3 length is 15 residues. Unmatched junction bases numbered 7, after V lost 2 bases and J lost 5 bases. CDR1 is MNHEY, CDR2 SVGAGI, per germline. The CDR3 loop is CASSYRDRPLTEAFF. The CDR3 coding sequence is TGTGCCAGCAGTTACCGGGACAGGCCCCTTACTGAAGCTTTCTTT.

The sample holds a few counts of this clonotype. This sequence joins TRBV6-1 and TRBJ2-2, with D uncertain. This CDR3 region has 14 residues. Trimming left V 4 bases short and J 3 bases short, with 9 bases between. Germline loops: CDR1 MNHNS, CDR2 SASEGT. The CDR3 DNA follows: TGTGCCAGCAGTGTCGAAAGGTACACCGGGGAGCTGTTTTTT. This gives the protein CASSVERYTGELFF.

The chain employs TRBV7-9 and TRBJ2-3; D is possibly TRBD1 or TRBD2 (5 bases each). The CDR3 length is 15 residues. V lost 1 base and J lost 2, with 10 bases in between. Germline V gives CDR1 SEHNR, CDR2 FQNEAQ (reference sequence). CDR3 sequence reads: CASSLVGTNTDTQYF. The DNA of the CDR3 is TGTGCCAGCAGCTTAGTGGGGACGAACACAGATACGCAGTATTTT.

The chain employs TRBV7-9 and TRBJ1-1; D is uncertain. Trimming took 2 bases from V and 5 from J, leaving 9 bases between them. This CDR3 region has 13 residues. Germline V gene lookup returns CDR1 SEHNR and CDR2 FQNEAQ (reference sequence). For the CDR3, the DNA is TGTGCCAGCAGCTTACAAGAGGTAACTGAAGCTTTCTTT. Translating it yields CASSLQEVTEAFF.

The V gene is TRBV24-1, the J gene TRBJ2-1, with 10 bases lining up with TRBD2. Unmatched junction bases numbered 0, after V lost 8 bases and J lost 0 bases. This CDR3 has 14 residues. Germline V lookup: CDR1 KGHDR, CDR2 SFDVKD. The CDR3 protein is CATTSGSSYNEQFF. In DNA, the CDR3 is TGTGCCACCACTAGCGGGAGCTCCTACAATGAGCAGTTCTTC.

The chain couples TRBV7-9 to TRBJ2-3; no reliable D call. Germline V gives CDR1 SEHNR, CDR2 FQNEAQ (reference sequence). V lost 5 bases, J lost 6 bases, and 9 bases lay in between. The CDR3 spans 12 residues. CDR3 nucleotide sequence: TGTGCCAGCAGCCCGCGACATGATACGCAGTATTTT. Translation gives CASSPRHDTQYF.

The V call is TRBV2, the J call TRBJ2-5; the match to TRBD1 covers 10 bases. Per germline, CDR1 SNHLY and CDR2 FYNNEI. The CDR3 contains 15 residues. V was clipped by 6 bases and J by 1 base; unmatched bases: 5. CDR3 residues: CASRMDRGSQETQYF. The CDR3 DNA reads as TGTGCCAGCAGGATGGACAGGGGGTCCCAAGAGACCCAGTACTTC.

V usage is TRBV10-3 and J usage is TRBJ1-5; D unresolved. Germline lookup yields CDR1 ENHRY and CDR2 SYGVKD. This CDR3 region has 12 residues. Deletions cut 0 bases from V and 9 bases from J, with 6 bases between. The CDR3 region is CAISESFRPQHF. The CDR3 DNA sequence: TGTGCCATCAGTGAGTCCTTTCGGCCCCAGCATTTT.

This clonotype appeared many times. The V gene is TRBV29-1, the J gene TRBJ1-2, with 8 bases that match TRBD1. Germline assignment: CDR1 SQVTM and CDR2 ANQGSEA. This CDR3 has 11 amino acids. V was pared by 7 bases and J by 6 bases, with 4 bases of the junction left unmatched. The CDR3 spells CSAQGADGYTF. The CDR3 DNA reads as TGCAGCGCCCAGGGGGCGGATGGCTACACCTTC.

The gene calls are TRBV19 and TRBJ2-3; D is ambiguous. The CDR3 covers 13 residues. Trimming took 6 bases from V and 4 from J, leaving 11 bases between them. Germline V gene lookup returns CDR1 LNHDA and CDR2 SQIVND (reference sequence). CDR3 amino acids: CASSIQSADTQYF. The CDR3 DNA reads TGTGCCAGTAGCATCCAATCAGCAGATACGCAGTATTTT.

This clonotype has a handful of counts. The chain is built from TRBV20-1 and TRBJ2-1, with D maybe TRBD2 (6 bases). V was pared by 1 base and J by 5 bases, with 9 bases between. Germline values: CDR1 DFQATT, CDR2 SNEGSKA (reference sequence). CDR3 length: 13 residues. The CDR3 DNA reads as TGCAGTGCTAGAGTTTGGACTAACAATGAGCAGTTCTTC. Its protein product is CSARVWTNNEQFF.